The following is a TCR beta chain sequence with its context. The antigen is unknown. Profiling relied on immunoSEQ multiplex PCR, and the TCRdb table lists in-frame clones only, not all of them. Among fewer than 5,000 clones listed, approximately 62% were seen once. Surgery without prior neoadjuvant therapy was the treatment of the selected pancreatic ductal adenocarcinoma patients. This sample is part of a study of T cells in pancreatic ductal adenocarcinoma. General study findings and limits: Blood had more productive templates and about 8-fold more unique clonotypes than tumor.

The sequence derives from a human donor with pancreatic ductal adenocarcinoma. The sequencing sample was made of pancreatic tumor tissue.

The CDR3 DNA reads TGTGCCAGCAGCTTGGCGGGAGTGGTCGCAGATACGCAGTATTTT. It specifies CASSLAGVVADTQYF. V gene TRBV5-6 combines with J gene TRBJ2-3; tentative D call: TRBD2 (6 bases). CDR1 and CDR2 (germline): SGHDT, YYEEEE. V was cut by 0 bases and J by 4 bases, with 12 bases left in between. This CDR3 has 15 amino acids.